This record concerns one T cell receptor beta chain sequence. The antigen is unknown. TCRdb re-called the 5' RACE reads and catalogs CDR3 proteins one per entry, DNA excluded. The sample table sets out around 410,000 distinct CDR3 sequences. The CDR3 extends over 14 amino acids. Germline V lookup: CDR1 SGHDT, CDR2 YYEEEE. The data derive from a study of monozygotic twins with inflammatory bowel disease. Findings and limits, study-wide: Discrimination among different T cell subtypes was not achievable. Any single strong signal or clonotype tied to IBD lacked support.

Sequenced: blood. The gene calls are TRBV5-6 and TRBJ2-5; the TRBD2 assignment by TCRdb is unverifiable without DNA. The sequence came from a human donor with ulcerative colitis or Crohn's disease, or a healthy co-twin of an affected twin (not recorded which). The CDR3 protein is CASSLGGSGKTQYF.